The rows below give T cell receptor beta chains drawn from one sample of a study of CD4 and CD8 cells across lung adenocarcinoma regions. TCRdb re-analysed the PCR reads in MiXCR, keeping a single row per CDR3 protein. The repertoire consists of several thousand distinct CDR3 sequences, with roughly 52% occurring once and the leading ten covering 15% to 20%. Material for sequencing was CD8+ T cells from the center of a lung tumor. These receptors were obtained from a female donor with lung adenocarcinoma. The CD4 and CD8 labels of this study may be unreliable. Both conserved end residues are part of each CDR3. A D gene is named only where the DNA matches it firmly. The size of a clone is reported for some rows only, either as once, few or many, or as a class for expanded clones.

d_call,clone_size,j_call,v_call,cdr3_nt,cdr3_aa
TRBD2,NA,TRBJ2-7,TRBV6-1,TGTGCCAGCAATGGGGGGGGGGTTCCGTCAGATACGCAGTACTTC,CASNGGGVPSDTQYF
NA,NA,TRBJ2-1,TRBV6-5,TGTGCCAGCAGTTACTCGCTCGGGTTGGATACGCAGTATTTC,CASSYSLGLDTQYF
NA,medium-sized,TRBJ2-6,TRBV7-2,TGTGCCAGCAGCTTAAAGGGGGCCAACGTCCTGACTTTC,CASSLKGANVLTF
NA,NA,TRBJ1-6,TRBV11-3,TGTGCCAGCAGCTCGGAGGGGGGGGGGCACCTTGGAACCTATAATTCACCCCTCCACTTT,CASSSEGGGHLGTYNSPLHF
NA,once,TRBJ2-3,TRBV7-3,TGTGCCAGCGGGGGTAACGGGGGGCGGCACACAGAGACGCAGTACTTT,CASGGNGGRHTETQYF
NA,NA,TRBJ2-4,TRBV6-1,TGTGGCAGCACCGCGGGGCTGGGGACCACAGACATTCAGTACTTT,CGSTAGLGTTDIQYF
NA,NA,TRBJ2-5,TRBV5-1,TGCGCCAGCAGCTTGGATGGGACGGTCCGGGAGACCCAGTACTTC,CASSLDGTVRETQYF
TRBD2,NA,TRBJ2-1,TRBV6-1,TGTGCCAGCAGTCAGGGACTAGCTTACCGTGAGCAGTTCTTC,CASSQGLAYREQFF
NA,NA,TRBJ2-3,TRBV6-1,TGTGGCAGTGGAGCGACAGATACGCAGTACTTT,CGSGATDTQYF
NA,NA,TRBJ2-5,TRBV7-2,TGTGCCAGCAGCTTAGCGCCGGGGACCAAAGAGACCCAGTACTTC,CASSLAPGTKETQYF
NA,NA,TRBJ2-1,TRBV12-3/TRBV12-4,TGTGCCAGCAGTTTAGCGGGAGGCCAGAATGAGCAGTTCTTC,CASSLAGGQNEQFF
NA,NA,TRBJ2-3,TRBV7-2,TGTGCCGCGGGGTTCGGAGGGGGGCGCGAAGAGACCCAGTATTTC,CAAGFGGGREETQYF
NA,medium-sized,TRBJ2-4,TRBV6-1,TGTGCCAGCAATGATGGGGCGGTGGACATTCAGTACTTC,CASNDGAVDIQYF
NA,NA,TRBJ2-2,TRBV6-1,TGTGCCAGCAGTGAGCTCGGGGGAGAGAACACCGGGAAGCTGTTTTTT,CASSELGGENTGKLFF
NA,NA,TRBJ2-4,TRBV12-3/TRBV12-4,TGTGCCAGCAGTCTGGGGAGCCAGGACATTCAGTACTTC,CASSLGSQDIQYF
NA,NA,TRBJ2-3,TRBV7-2,TGTGCCAGCAGTCAAGATTATCTGAGCACAGATACGCAGTATTTT,CASSQDYLSTDTQYF
NA,large,TRBJ2-5,TRBV6-5,TGTGCCAGCAGTTACCGGGGTGGACAGTTCCAAGAGACCCAGTACTTC,CASSYRGGQFQETQYF
NA,NA,TRBJ2-4,TRBV7-2,TGCGCCAGCACGGGGGTAGGAACCACAAACACGCAGTACTTC,CASTGVGTTNTQYF
TRBD2,few,TRBJ2-1,TRBV7-6,TGTGCCAGCAGCTTAGGATTTCTTCCTAGCGGGAGATCGAGTGAGCAGTTCTTC,CASSLGFLPSGRSSEQFF
TRBD2,NA,TRBJ2-4,TRBV7-7,TGTGCTAGCAGCTTAGGCTCGGGAAGGAGCGGGGGGGGCGGGGGTCGAGCCCAAGAGATCCAGTACTTC,CASSLGSGRSGGGGGRAQEIQYF
NA,once,TRBJ2-2,TRBV7-3,TGTGCCAGCAGCAGGACGGGGAGTGGCGGGACCGGGGAGCTGTTTTTT,CASSRTGSGGTGELFF
NA,NA,TRBJ2-1,TRBV12-3/TRBV12-4,TGTGCGGGGAGTGGGGGGCGTGCCCGAGAGACGCAGTATTTC,CAGSGGRARETQYF
NA,medium-sized,TRBJ2-6,TRBV7-9,TGTGCCAGCAGCGGCTCATTCGCGGGTGGGGCCAACGTCCTGACTTTC,CASSGSFAGGANVLTF
NA,few,TRBJ2-5,TRBV7-2,TGTGCCAGCAGCTTAGGACAGGCCCAAGAGACCCAGTACTTC,CASSLGQAQETQYF
NA,NA,TRBJ2-1,TRBV12-3/TRBV12-4,TGTGCCAGCAGTCCCCAACAGGGAAACGGTGAGCAGTTTTTT,CASSPQQGNGEQFF
NA,NA,TRBJ2-1,TRBV6-1,TGTGCCAGGGGTGAAATCCGGGATGCGCAGTTCTTC,CARGEIRDAQFF
TRBD1,NA,TRBJ2-3,TRBV3-1,TGTGCCAGCAGCTCCTCAGGGGGAGATACGCAGTATTTT,CASSSSGGDTQYF
NA,NA,TRBJ2-7,TRBV12-3/TRBV12-4,TGTGCCAGCAATTACGACTTAGACGATGAGCAGTACTTC,CASNYDLDDEQYF
NA,NA,TRBJ2-3,TRBV7-2,TGTGCGGGCCCCGGCGTACGTAGCACAGAGACCCAGTATTTC,CAGPGVRSTETQYF
TRBD1,few,TRBJ1-4,TRBV5-4,TGTGCCAGCAGCCCACAGGGGGCGGTTGAAAAACTGTTTTTT,CASSPQGAVEKLFF
NA,NA,TRBJ2-5,TRBV7-6,TGTGCCAGCAGCTGCCTTGAGCGCGGGGGCGAAGACAAAAAGACCCAGTACTTC,CASSCLERGGEDKKTQYF
TRBD1,NA,TRBJ2-7,TRBV28,TGTGCCAGCAAGGGACAGAGCTCCTACGAGCAGTACTTC,CASKGQSSYEQYF
TRBD1,medium-sized,TRBJ2-7,TRBV7-3,TGTGCCAGCAGCTCACAGGGGATCCCCTACGAGCAGTACTTC,CASSSQGIPYEQYF
TRBD2,many,TRBJ2-7,TRBV6-1,TGTGCCAGCGCCGAACCTAGCGGGGGGGCACGGGAGCAGTACTTC,CASAEPSGGAREQYF
NA,NA,TRBJ2-4,TRBV7-2,TGTGCCAGCAGCGAAGGGGGCATTCAGTACTTC,CASSEGGIQYF
NA,many,TRBJ2-6,TRBV6-1,TGTGCATCCGGGGCCAACGTCCTGACTTTC,CASGANVLTF
NA,NA,TRBJ1-5,TRBV12-3/TRBV12-4,TGTGCCAGCAGACTCGATTATAGCAATCAGCCCCAGCATTTT,CASRLDYSNQPQHF
TRBD1,NA,TRBJ2-7,TRBV7-3,TGTGCCAGCAGCCTAACAGGGGCAGGGGACTACGAGCAGTACTTC,CASSLTGAGDYEQYF
NA,NA,TRBJ2-4,TRBV12-3/TRBV12-4,TGTGCCAGCAGGCTGGGGGGCGAGGACACTCAGTACTTC,CASRLGGEDTQYF
TRBD2,NA,TRBJ2-5,TRBV10-1,TGCGCCAGCAGTGAGTCGTCTAGCGGGCAAGAGACCCAGTACTTC,CASSESSSGQETQYF
TRBD1,many,TRBJ2-1,TRBV7-3,TGTGCCAGCAGCTCACAGGGGATCCCCTACGAGCAGTTCTTC,CASSSQGIPYEQFF
NA,NA,TRBJ2-5,TRBV10-3,TGTGCCACGGGGCACGGGGGCCGTGACCAAGAGACCCAGTACTTC,CATGHGGRDQETQYF
TRBD2,NA,TRBJ2-2,TRBV12-3/TRBV12-4,TGTGCCAGCAGAAAAGCGGGGGGACCGAGCACAGGTGCGCTGTTTTTT,CASRKAGGPSTGALFF
NA,medium-sized,TRBJ2-2,TRBV6-1,TGTGCCAGCAGCCCCCCGGTGTCAGTCAACACCGGGGAGCTGTTTTTT,CASSPPVSVNTGELFF
TRBD1,medium-sized,TRBJ1-6,TRBV27,TGTGCCAGCAGTCCGGGGGACAGGACTAATTCACCCCTCCACTTT,CASSPGDRTNSPLHF
NA,NA,TRBJ2-4,TRBV7-6,TGTGCCAGCAGGATTGTACGGCCGGCCTCATGCACCCAGTACTTC,CASRIVRPASCTQYF
NA,NA,TRBJ2-7,TRBV3-1,TGTGCCAGCAGCCAAGGTTTGCCCTCCTACAATGAGCAGTACTTC,CASSQGLPSYNEQYF
NA,NA,TRBJ2-3,TRBV12-3/TRBV12-4,TGTGCGAGCATCGGGGGGCGTGACGAAGATACCCAGTACTTT,CASIGGRDEDTQYF
NA,many,TRBJ1-5,TRBV11-2,TGTGCCAGCAGCTTAGAGGCAGGCTTCAATCAGCCCCAGCATTTT,CASSLEAGFNQPQHF
NA,NA,TRBJ2-2,TRBV12-3/TRBV12-4,TGTGCCAGCAGTCCCCTCGGGAACACCGGGGCGCTGTATTTT,CASSPLGNTGALYF
NA,medium-sized,TRBJ2-7,TRBV6-1,TGTGCCAGCACAGACCCCTACGAGCAGTACTTC,CASTDPYEQYF
TRBD1,NA,TRBJ1-4,TRBV7-9,TGTGCCAGCAGCTTCACCGGGACAGGGAATATTAATGAAAAACTGTTTTTT,CASSFTGTGNINEKLFF